This entry concerns a single T cell receptor beta chain. The antigen is unknown. Eight distinct reactions (per sample) were used to make the cDNA. UMIs that included a 6-nucleotide sample barcode were added by template switching, which took place during cDNA synthesis. TCRdb reworked the 5' RACE reads into one entry per CDR3 protein, no DNA. The sample's table shows about 350,000 distinct CDR3 sequences. This CDR3 is built from 12 residues. Germline CDR1 is ENHRY and CDR2 is SYGVKD. The data derive from a study of monozygotic twins with inflammatory bowel disease. Study results and limitations: Patient repertoires may have gained variability from differing immunosuppressive treatments.

Sample: blood. The chain uses TRBV10-3 and TRBJ1-1. This receptor was identified in a human donor with ulcerative colitis or Crohn's disease, or a healthy co-twin of an affected twin (not recorded which). The CDR3 is CAIRGGNTEAFF.